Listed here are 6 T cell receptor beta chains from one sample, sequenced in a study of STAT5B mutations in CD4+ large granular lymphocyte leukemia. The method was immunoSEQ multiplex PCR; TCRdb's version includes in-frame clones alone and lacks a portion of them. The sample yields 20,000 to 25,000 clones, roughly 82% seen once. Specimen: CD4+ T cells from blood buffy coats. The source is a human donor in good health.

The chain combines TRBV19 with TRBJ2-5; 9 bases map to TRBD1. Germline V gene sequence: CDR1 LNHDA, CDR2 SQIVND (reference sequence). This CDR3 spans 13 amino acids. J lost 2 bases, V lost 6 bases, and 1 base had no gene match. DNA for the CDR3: TGTGCCAGTAGCGACAGGGGGCAAGAGACCCAGTACTTC. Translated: CASSDRGQETQYF.

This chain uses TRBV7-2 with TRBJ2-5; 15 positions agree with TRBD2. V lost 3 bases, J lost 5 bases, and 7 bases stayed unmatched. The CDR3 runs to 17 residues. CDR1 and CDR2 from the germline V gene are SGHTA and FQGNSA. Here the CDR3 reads CASSLGTSGGLGETQYF. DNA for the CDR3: TGTGCCAGCAGCTTGGGGACTAGCGGGGGGCTTGGGGAGACCCAGTACTTC. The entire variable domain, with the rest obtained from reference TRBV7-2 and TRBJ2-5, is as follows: GAGVSQSPSNKVTEKGKDVELRCDPISGHTALYWYRQSLGQGLEFLIYFQGNSAPDKSGLPSDRFSAERTGGSVSTLTIQRTQQEDSAVYLCASSLGTSGGLGETQYFGPGTRLLVL.

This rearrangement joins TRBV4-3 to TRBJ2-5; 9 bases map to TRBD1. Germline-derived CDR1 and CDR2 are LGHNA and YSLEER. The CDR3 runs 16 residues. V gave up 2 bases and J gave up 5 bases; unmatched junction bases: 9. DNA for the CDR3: TGCGCCAGCAGCCAAATCACAGGGGGCGCAAGGGAGACCCAGTACTTC. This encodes CASSQITGGARETQYF.

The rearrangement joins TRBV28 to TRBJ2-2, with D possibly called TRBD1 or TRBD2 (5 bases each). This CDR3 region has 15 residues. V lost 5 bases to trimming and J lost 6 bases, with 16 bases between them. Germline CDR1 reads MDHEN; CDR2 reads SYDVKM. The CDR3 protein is CASSMERVGPGELFF. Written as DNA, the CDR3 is TGTGCCAGCAGTATGGAGAGGGTGGGACCCGGGGAGCTGTTTTTT.

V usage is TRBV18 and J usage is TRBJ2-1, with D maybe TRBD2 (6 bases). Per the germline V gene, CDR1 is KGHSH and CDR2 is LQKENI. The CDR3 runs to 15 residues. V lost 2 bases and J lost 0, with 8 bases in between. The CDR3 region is CASSPGGSSYNEQFF. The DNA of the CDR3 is TGTGCCAGCTCACCAGGGGGGAGCTCCTACAATGAGCAGTTCTTC.

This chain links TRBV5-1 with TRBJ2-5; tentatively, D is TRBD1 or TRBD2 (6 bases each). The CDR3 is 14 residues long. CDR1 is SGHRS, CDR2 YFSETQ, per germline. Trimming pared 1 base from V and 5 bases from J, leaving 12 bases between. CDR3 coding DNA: TGCGCCAGCAGCTTGTACGGAGGGGGGGAGACCCAGTACTTC. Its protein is CASSLYGGGETQYF. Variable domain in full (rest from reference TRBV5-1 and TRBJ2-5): KAGVTQTPRYLIKTRGQQVTLSCSPISGHRSVSWYQQTPGQGLQFLFEYFSETQRNKGNFPGRFSGRQFSNSRSEMNVSTLELGDSALYLCASSLYGGGETQYFGPGTRLLVL.